These 20 T cell receptor beta chains came from one sample sequenced in a study of cytomegalovirus exposure and HLA in healthy donors. In the PCR, 60 Vbeta and 13 Jbeta primers were used. The method was immunoSEQ multiplex PCR; TCRdb's version includes in-frame clones alone and lacks a portion of them. Listed are about 39,000 clones; around 3.2% falls within the top ten. Sequenced input: PBMCs. Every receptor here comes from a woman in her twenties or thirties in good health and CMV-seropositive.

The chain combines TRBV10-1 with TRBJ2-4; no firm D call. This CDR3 has 14 residues. Trimming removed 3 bases at V and 0 bases at J, with 6 bases between. From germline, CDR1 is WNHNN and CDR2 SYGVQD (reference sequence). The CDR3 bases are TGCGCCAGCAGTGACACAATAGCCAAAAACATTCAGTACTTC. Amino acids: CASSDTIAKNIQYF.

The chain carries TRBV5-6 and TRBJ1-1; D is possibly TRBD1 (6 bases). Trimming shortened V by 3 bases and J by 0 bases, and 12 bases separated the two germline ends. This CDR3 is 15 amino acids long. CDR1 SGHDT and CDR2 YYEEEE come from the germline V gene. The CDR3 region is CASSWGGAMNTEAFF. CDR3 nucleotide sequence: TGTGCCAGCAGCTGGGGGGGGGCAATGAACACTGAAGCTTTCTTT.

The V and J genes are TRBV7-6 and TRBJ1-1, with 11 bases lining up with TRBD1. The CDR3 runs to 19 residues. Germline V lookup: CDR1 SGHVS, CDR2 FNYEAQ. V was clipped by 0 bases and J by 5 bases; unmatched bases: 14. CDR3 amino acids: CASSLARFGQGAFATEAFF. The CDR3 bases are TGTGCCAGCAGCTTAGCGCGTTTTGGACAGGGGGCATTTGCTACTGAAGCTTTCTTT.

The chain carries TRBV5-8 and TRBJ1-2, with 12 nucleotides matching TRBD1. Germline CDR1 is SGHTS and CDR2 is YDEGEE. This CDR3 has 17 residues. The trim removed 3 bases at V and 3 bases at J, leaving 9 bases unmatched. The CDR3 here is CASSSLGQGAMDYGYTF. The CDR3 DNA sequence: TGTGCCAGCAGCTCTCTGGGACAGGGGGCGATGGACTATGGCTACACCTTC.

This clone shows up as medium-sized by frequency. The chain joins TRBV6-5 to TRBJ2-7; D gene uncertain. V was pared by 8 bases and J by 0 bases, with 14 bases between. Germline V lookup: CDR1 MNHEY, CDR2 SVGAGI. This CDR3 is built from 14 residues. The CDR3 sequence is CASAGSAVSYEQYF. The DNA of the CDR3 is TGTGCCAGCGCTGGCTCCGCAGTCTCCTACGAGCAGTACTTC.

The V and J genes are TRBV7-9 and TRBJ1-1; D is possibly TRBD1 (6 bases). V was trimmed by 1 base and J by 5 bases, leaving 17 bases between them. The CDR3 is 16 amino acids. Germline CDR1 SEHNR, CDR2 FQNEAQ (reference sequence). The CDR3 nucleotides are TGTGCCAGCAGCTTAGAAGGCGGGGGGGCTCGAACTGAAGCTTTCTTT. It yields the protein CASSLEGGGARTEAFF.

The chain has TRBV7-9 and TRBJ2-5; 7 bases fit TRBD1. The J segment lost 3 bases and the V segment lost 4 bases, leaving 8 bases of the junction unmatched. The CDR3 is 15 residues long. Looked up from germline, CDR1 is SEHNR and CDR2 is FQNEAQ (reference sequence). The CDR3 nucleotides are TGTGCCAGCAGCTCCCTTGGGACAGAGAAAGAGACCCAGTACTTC. As protein: CASSSLGTEKETQYF.

The chain carries TRBV6-1 and TRBJ2-7; 10 bases line up with TRBD1. This CDR3 comprises 15 residues. The junction had 9 bases not matched to a gene; V was cut back by 7 bases and J by 3 bases. Per the germline V gene, CDR1 is MNHNS and CDR2 is SASEGT. CDR3 nucleotides: TGTGCCAGCACCCCGGGGACAGGGGTTTTCTACGAGCAGTACTTC. Its translation: CASTPGTGVFYEQYF.

V is TRBV7-8 and J is TRBJ2-7, with D maybe TRBD2 (6 bases). Looked up from germline, CDR1 is SGHVS and CDR2 is FQNEAQ. There are 12 residues in the CDR3. Trimming took off 1 base at V and 7 bases at J, with 8 bases between the two ends. The CDR3 here is CASSLVGREQYF. The CDR3 nucleotides are TGTGCCAGCAGCTTAGTGGGGAGGGAGCAGTACTTC. The whole variable domain, filled in from reference TRBV7-8 and TRBJ2-7, reads GAGVSQSPRYKVAKRGQDVALRCDPISGHVSLFWYQQALGQGPEFLTYFQNEAQLDKSGLPSDRFFAERPEGSVSTLKIQRTQQEDSAVYLCASSLVGREQYFGPGTRLTVT.

The V call is TRBV11-3, the J call TRBJ1-4, with 9 bases lining up with TRBD1. The V and J ends lost 5 bases and 8 bases, in that order; junction bases with no gene match: 3. Germline V gene sequence: CDR1 SGHNT, CDR2 YENEEA. The CDR3 spans 13 residues. The CDR3 is CASSAGQGEKLFF. Here the CDR3 DNA reads TGTGCCAGCAGCGCGGGACAGGGCGAAAAACTGTTTTTT.

The chain carries TRBV11-3 and TRBJ2-3, with D hard to call. V was trimmed by 4 bases and J by 2 bases, leaving 13 bases between them. Germline V lookup: CDR1 SGHNT, CDR2 YENEEA. This CDR3 has 15 amino acids. The CDR3 nucleotides read TGTGCCAGCAGCTCACCTACAGACCCCACAGATACGCAGTATTTT. Protein sequence: CASSSPTDPTDTQYF.

The chain has TRBV29-1 and TRBJ1-2; 11 nucleotides agree with TRBD1. The CDR3 loop spans 14 amino acids. The germline V gene encodes CDR1 SQVTM and CDR2 ANQGSEA. V gave up 7 bases and J gave up 4 bases; unmatched junction bases: 8. The DNA for the CDR3 is TGCAGCGCCCGGACCGGGACAGGGGGCTATGGCTACACCTTC. This sequence encodes CSARTGTGGYGYTF. Based on the CDR3 plus reference TRBV29-1 and TRBJ1-2, the full variable domain is SAVISQKPSRDICQRGTSLTIQCQVDSQVTMMFWYRQQPGQSLTLIATANQGSEATYESGFVIDKFPISRPNLTFSTLTVSNMSPEDSSIYLCSARTGTGGYGYTFGSGTRLTVV.

The chain is built from TRBV19 and TRBJ1-5, with 9 positions matching TRBD1. Per the germline V gene, CDR1 is LNHDA and CDR2 is SQIVND (reference sequence). This CDR3 is built from 15 residues. V trimming: 6 bases; J trimming: 3 bases; junction bases outside the gene matches: 6. The DNA of the CDR3 is TGTGCCAGTAGCGGTACAGGGGGCGTCAATCAGCCCCAGCATTTT. It codes for CASSGTGGVNQPQHF.

CDR3 in amino acids: CASSGRVGNTEAFF. DNA of the CDR3: TGCGCCAGCAGCGGCAGGGTTGGGAACACTGAAGCTTTCTTT. This chain connects TRBV5-1 to TRBJ1-1, with D perhaps TRBD1 (5 bases). Looked up from germline, CDR1 is SGHRS and CDR2 is YFSETQ. The CDR3 consists of 14 residues. Trimming stripped 4 bases from V and 1 base from J, with 11 bases between.

Regarding this clone: One junction end does not reproduce the germline sequence, and a read error may be involved. V gene TRBV28 combines with J gene TRBJ1-6; D remains unclear. Germline lookup yields CDR1 MDHEN and CDR2 SYDVKM. This CDR3 spans 13 amino acids. CDR3 amino acids: CGINGDSHSPLHF. CDR3 in DNA: TGCGGGATAAACGGGGATTCCCATTCACCCCTCCACTTT.

The chain recombines TRBV7-2 with TRBJ1-2; D is ambiguous. Germline values: CDR1 SGHTA, CDR2 FQGNSA. Trimming cost V 4 bases and J 4 bases, with 10 bases left between them. The CDR3 length is 13 residues. DNA of the CDR3: TGTGCCAGCAGCTCAGAGGTTGTCTATGGCTACACCTTC. Its protein is CASSSEVVYGYTF.

This chain joins TRBV10-1 and TRBJ1-1; weak D call: TRBD1 (5 bases). The germline V and J ends were trimmed by 6 bases and 5 bases, with 13 bases remaining between them. Germline CDR1 WNHNN, CDR2 SYGVQD (reference sequence). The CDR3 spans 13 residues. CDR3 DNA: TGCGCCAGCAGAAGGCAGGGCGGAACTGAAGCTTTCTTT. It specifies CASRRQGGTEAFF.

J is TRBJ2-2 and V is TRBV29-1; D is undetermined. CDR1 and CDR2 (germline): SQVTM, ANQGSEA. The CDR3 spans 14 residues. Between the trimmed V and J ends, which lost 4 bases and 0 bases, there was a span of 9 bases. The CDR3 DNA follows: TGCAGCGTTGTAGAACTTGCGAACACCGGGGAGCTGTTTTTT. Amino acids: CSVVELANTGELFF.

The V gene is TRBV7-9, the J gene TRBJ1-2; D is unclear. The CDR3 has 12 residues. V shed 5 bases and J shed 0 bases, with 4 bases lying between them. Germline V gives CDR1 SEHNR, CDR2 FQNEAQ (reference sequence). In nucleotides, the CDR3 is TGTGCCAGCAGCCAATCTAACTATGGCTACACCTTC. This sequence encodes CASSQSNYGYTF. Full variable domain (rest looked up from reference TRBV7-9 and TRBJ1-2): DTGVSQNPRHKITKRGQNVTFRCDPISEHNRLYWYRQTLGQGPEFLTYFQNEAQLEKSRLLSDRFSAERPKGSFSTLEIQRTEQGDSAMYLCASSQSNYGYTFGSGTRLTVV.

The chain couples TRBV7-9 to TRBJ2-2; a weak D match, TRBD2 (5 bases). The CDR3 covers 16 residues. The germline V gene encodes CDR1 SEHNR and CDR2 FQNEAQ (reference sequence). V gave up 5 bases and J gave up 0 bases, with 13 bases separating them. In DNA, the CDR3 is TGTGCCAGCAGCGGGAGTGGTCCAGCGAACACCGGGGAGCTGTTTTTT. It yields the protein CASSGSGPANTGELFF.